Presented here are 20 T cell receptor beta chains from one specimen sequenced in a study of human T cells and chemical hapten exposure. TCRdb independently ran MiXCR on the RACE reads; one entry per CDR3 protein. Of around 300,000 distinct CDR3 sequences in the sample, around 5% were seen once. Time point here: pre-sensitization, week 0. Treatment noted: therapeutic diphenylcyclopropenone sensitization with weekly scalp DPC. This specimen consisted of whole blood, obtained in connection with sensitization to the hapten diphenylcyclopropenone (DPC). Every receptor here comes from a woman between 18 and 29 years old with alopecia areata. Some clones in this sample may be carry-over from other donors' samples.

The chain joins TRBV7-3 to TRBJ2-1; TRBD2 matches at 9 bases. The germline V gene encodes CDR1 SGHTA and CDR2 FQGTGA. V trimming: 3 bases; J trimming: 4 bases; junction bases outside the gene matches: 13. This CDR3 region has 18 residues. CDR3 bases: TGTGCCAGCAGCTTCCAGATCCTAGCGGGAAGGCCATACAATGAGCAGTTCTTC. Amino acid sequence: CASSFQILAGRPYNEQFF.

The chain couples TRBV29-1 to TRBJ2-7; D is uncertain. CDR1 and CDR2 (germline): SQVTM, ANQGSEA. CDR3 size: 14 residues. V lost 7 bases to trimming and J lost 2 bases, with 18 bases between them. The CDR3 DNA follows: TGCAGCGCTCGGCCGGGCCATGACCCCTACGAGCAGTACTTC. Its protein is CSARPGHDPYEQYF.

The V and J genes are TRBV7-2 and TRBJ2-3; either TRBD1 or TRBD2 may supply D (5 bases each). Trimming took 4 bases from V and 2 from J, leaving 16 bases between them. The CDR3 sequence is 16 residues long. Germline V lookup: CDR1 SGHTA, CDR2 FQGNSA. CDR3 nucleotides: TGTGCCAGCAGCTCTTTTCCGGGGACCTACACAGATACGCAGTATTTT. Amino acid sequence: CASSSFPGTYTDTQYF.

This clonotype turned up a few times. The rearrangement uses TRBV7-9 and TRBJ1-2, with 8 bases matching TRBD1. Germline CDR1 reads SEHNR; CDR2 reads FQNEAQ (reference sequence). V was clipped by 5 bases and J by 3 bases; unmatched bases: 5. This CDR3 spans 14 amino acids. The CDR3 nucleotides are TGTGCCAGCAGCAGGACAGGGTTTTACTATGGCTACACCTTC. Translating gives CASSRTGFYYGYTF.

A few counts support this clonotype. The chain carries TRBV12-3 or TRBV12-4 and TRBJ2-3; possibly TRBD1 or TRBD2 for D (7 bases each). V gave up 3 bases and J gave up 3 bases, with 16 bases separating them. The CDR3 loop spans 16 amino acids. The CDR3: CASSFQGGARTDTQYF. CDR3 DNA: TGTGCCAGCAGTTTCCAGGGGGGGGCCCGAACAGATACGCAGTATTTT.

Many counts were recorded for this clonotype. The V and J genes are TRBV6-5 and TRBJ1-3; possible D gene TRBD1, 5 bases. CDR1 and CDR2 (germline): MNHEY, SVGAGI. The CDR3 consists of 13 residues. V was clipped by 5 bases and J by 10 bases, with 15 bases between them. Written as DNA, the CDR3 is TGTGCCAGCAGTAGGGACGTTGTATCTACCATATATTTT. Its protein is CASSRDVVSTIYF.

This sequence joins TRBV12-3 or TRBV12-4 and TRBJ2-3; D perhaps matches TRBD2 (6 bases). The V and J ends lost 7 bases and 2 bases respectively, with 10 bases between them. The CDR3 is 13 residues long. CDR3 region: CASIPDYTDTQYF. CDR3 nucleotides: TGTGCCAGCATTCCGGACTACACAGATACGCAGTATTTT.

This clonotype has only one observation. Just one base apart from a much larger clone, this may be a read error. The chain uses TRBV3-1 and TRBJ2-7; tentatively, D is TRBD2 (5 bases). The germline V gene has CDR1 LGHDT and CDR2 YNNKEL (reference sequence). The ends were cut back, 4 bases at V and 0 bases at J, with 13 bases in the middle. The CDR3 covers 15 residues. CDR3 nucleotides: TGTGCCAGCAGCCCGAGGGTCTGGCCCTCCTACGAGCAGTACTTC. Protein product: CASSPRVWPSYEQYF.

The sample holds a few counts of this clonotype. The chain recombines TRBV14 with TRBJ2-2; a possible D gene is TRBD2 (6 bases). CDR3 length: 14 amino acids. The V gene lost 6 bases and the J gene lost 5 bases, with 13 bases spanning the gap. Germline V lookup: CDR1 SGHDN, CDR2 FVKESK. The CDR3 reads CASSRARGTGELFF. CDR3 sequence (DNA): TGTGCCAGCAGTCGAGCCCGGGGGACCGGGGAGCTGTTTTTT.

The V and J genes are TRBV20-1 and TRBJ1-1, with D maybe TRBD1 (6 bases). The CDR3 totals 14 residues. Looked up from germline, CDR1 is DFQATT and CDR2 is SNEGSKA (reference sequence). The V and J ends lost 4 bases and 1 base respectively, with 13 bases between them. CDR3 sequence: CSAKPGHRNTEAFF. The CDR3 nucleotides are TGCAGTGCTAAACCGGGACACCGGAACACTGAAGCTTTCTTT.

The rearrangement uses TRBV7-2 and TRBJ1-6; a weak D match, TRBD1 (5 bases). The CDR3 is made up of 15 amino acids. Germline assignment: CDR1 SGHTA and CDR2 FQGNSA. Trimming took 0 bases from V and 5 from J, leaving 8 bases between them. The CDR3 region has the DNA TGTGCCAGCAGCTTAGCAGAGGGACATAATTCACCCCTCCACTTT. Encoded protein: CASSLAEGHNSPLHF.

Ten or more counts support this clonotype. The V call is TRBV5-6, the J call TRBJ2-3, with D unclear. Trimming removed 0 bases at V and 2 bases at J, with 4 bases between. The CDR3 covers 13 residues. Germline V CDR1 and CDR2: SGHDT, YYEEEE. Written as DNA, the CDR3 is TGTGCCAGCAGCTTGGACTACACAGATACGCAGTATTTT. Amino acids: CASSLDYTDTQYF.

This clonotype was detected a few times. The gene calls are TRBV14 and TRBJ1-2; 8 positions match TRBD1. The CDR3 sequence is 16 residues long. Germline CDR1 and CDR2: SGHDN and FVKESK. V gave up 0 bases and J gave up 4 bases; unmatched junction bases: 7. This CDR3 is CASSQDSGTGIYGYTF. CDR3 nucleotide sequence: TGTGCCAGCAGCCAAGATAGCGGGACAGGCATCTATGGCTACACCTTC.

As regards this clonotype: The germline gene is not matched at one end of the junction; a read error may be the cause. The chain carries TRBV7-2 and TRBJ1-1, with 8 bases fitting TRBD1. The CDR3 contains 14 residues. Per germline, CDR1 SGHTA and CDR2 FQGNSA. The CDR3 here is CASSTRTGNPEAFF. CDR3 nucleotide sequence: TGTGCCAGCAGCACGAGGACAGGGAACCCTGAAGCTTTCTTT.

This clonotype was seen a handful of times. The chain is built from TRBV3-1 and TRBJ2-1, with 13 bases matching TRBD2. V dropped 2 bases and J dropped 6; count of bases not matched to a gene: 13. Germline CDR1 reads LGHDT; CDR2 reads YNNKEL (reference sequence). The CDR3 contains 19 residues. The CDR3 protein is CASSQPLGTSGGASNEQFF. In DNA form, the CDR3 reads TGTGCCAGCAGCCAACCCCTGGGCACTAGCGGGGGGGCCTCCAATGAGCAGTTCTTC.

CDR3 protein: CSVVRALYNEQFF. The CDR3 DNA sequence: TGCAGCGTTGTCCGGGCTTTATACAATGAGCAGTTCTTC. The rearrangement links TRBV29-1 to TRBJ2-1, with no clear D. The CDR3 loop spans 13 amino acids. V was clipped by 4 bases and J by 4 bases, with 11 bases between them. Germline V CDR1 and CDR2: SQVTM, ANQGSEA.

This clonotype was seen ten or more times. This chain links TRBV13 with TRBJ2-6; the D is unclear. The CDR3 has 18 amino acids. Germline V gene data show CDR1 as PRHDT and CDR2 as FYEKMQ (reference sequence). Trimming left V 2 bases short and J 0 bases short, with 14 bases between. The CDR3 nucleotides read TGTGCCAGCAGCTTACCCAGCTCTTGGGGCTCTGGGGCCAACGTCCTGACTTTC. This encodes CASSLPSSWGSGANVLTF.

This clonotype has more than one count but fewer than ten. V is TRBV6-5 and J is TRBJ1-6; D not resolved. The CDR3 covers 15 residues. The V gene's germline CDR1 is MNHEY and CDR2 SVGAGI. Deletions cut 9 bases from V and 5 bases from J, with 17 bases between. The CDR3 sequence is CASKPETIDNSPLHF. The CDR3 nucleotides are TGTGCCAGTAAGCCAGAGACTATCGATAATTCACCCCTCCACTTT.

V is TRBV12-5 and J is TRBJ1-1; D call uncertain. This CDR3 contains 11 residues. Germline V gene lookup returns CDR1 LGHNT and CDR2 FRNRAP. The V and J ends lost 2 bases and 8 bases respectively, with 6 bases between them. The CDR3, as DNA: TGTGCTAGTGGTTTGCGGGGAGAAGCTTTCTTT. Protein product: CASGLRGEAFF.

In its sample, this clonotype was seen many times. The rearrangement uses TRBV12-3 or TRBV12-4 and TRBJ2-2; 8 bases align to TRBD1. CDR3 length: 13 amino acids. V gave up 10 bases and J gave up 5 bases; unmatched junction bases: 6. CDR3: CAIRTGRTGELFF. The CDR3 nucleotides are TGTGCCATCCGGACAGGGCGGACCGGGGAGCTGTTTTTT.